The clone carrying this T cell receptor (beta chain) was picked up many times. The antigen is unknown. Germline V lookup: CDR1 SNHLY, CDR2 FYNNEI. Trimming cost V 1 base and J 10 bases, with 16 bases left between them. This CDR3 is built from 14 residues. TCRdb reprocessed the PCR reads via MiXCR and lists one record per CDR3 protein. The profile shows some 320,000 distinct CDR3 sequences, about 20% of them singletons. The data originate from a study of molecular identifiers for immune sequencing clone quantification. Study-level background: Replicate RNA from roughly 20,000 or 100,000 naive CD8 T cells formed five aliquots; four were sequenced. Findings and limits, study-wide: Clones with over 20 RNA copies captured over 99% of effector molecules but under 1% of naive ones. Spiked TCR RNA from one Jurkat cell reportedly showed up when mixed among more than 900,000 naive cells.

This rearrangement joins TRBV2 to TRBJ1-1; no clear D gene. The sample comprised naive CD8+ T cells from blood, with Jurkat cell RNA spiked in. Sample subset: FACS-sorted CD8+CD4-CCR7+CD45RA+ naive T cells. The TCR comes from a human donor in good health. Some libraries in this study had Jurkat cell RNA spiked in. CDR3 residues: CASSEGKAALVAFF. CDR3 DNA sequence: TGTGCCAGCAGTGAAGGCAAGGCAGCGCTGGTAGCTTTCTTT.